The rows below give T cell receptor beta chains drawn from one sample of a study of blood T cell repertoires in COVID-19. Libraries were prepared by immunoSEQ multiplex PCR; TCRdb keeps only in-frame clonotypes and omits some of them. This table has some 220,000 clones, about nine tenths appearing once. The sample was PBMCs or T cells enriched from blood (not recorded which). Every receptor here comes from a woman aged 50 to 60 in a cohort exposed to, infected with or recovered from COVID-19 (not recorded which). Both conserved end residues are part of each CDR3. Fields, in order: D gene, V gene, J gene, clone size, CDR3 DNA, CDR3 protein. The D gene is left open where the match is weak. Part of the rows lack a size; the others show once, few, many or a class for expanded clones.

d_gene: -
v_gene: TRBV19
j_gene: TRBJ2-2
abundance: -
CDR3nt: TGTGCCAGTTCTCCCGGGACAACGAACACCGGGGAGCTGTTTTTT
CDR3aa: CASSPGTTNTGELFF

d_gene: -
v_gene: TRBV7-9
j_gene: TRBJ2-5
abundance: -
CDR3nt: TGTGCCAGCAGCTGGGACACTATCCAAGAGACCCAGTACTTC
CDR3aa: CASSWDTIQETQYF

d_gene: -
v_gene: TRBV7-9
j_gene: TRBJ1-6
abundance: once
CDR3nt: TGTGCCAGCAGCTTGGAACAGGGTATCACTTCACCCCTCCACTTT
CDR3aa: CASSLEQGITSPLHF

d_gene: TRBD1
v_gene: TRBV5-5
j_gene: TRBJ1-5
abundance: -
CDR3nt: TGTGCCAGCAGCTCAAGACTCCAGGGGGACGGTCGGCAGCCCCAGCATTTT
CDR3aa: CASSSRLQGDGRQPQHF

d_gene: TRBD1
v_gene: TRBV5-1
j_gene: TRBJ2-3
abundance: -
CDR3nt: TGCGCCAGCAGCTCCAAGGGGGCTGCTGGCACAGATACGCAGTATTTT
CDR3aa: CASSSKGAAGTDTQYF

d_gene: TRBD2
v_gene: TRBV13
j_gene: TRBJ2-1
abundance: -
CDR3nt: TGTGCCAGCAGCGGAAGAACTAGCGGGGGGGGTAATGAGCAGTTCTTC
CDR3aa: CASSGRTSGGGNEQFF

d_gene: -
v_gene: TRBV19
j_gene: TRBJ1-3
abundance: -
CDR3nt: TGTGCCAGTAGTATTAGCCGGAGCTCTGGAAACACCATATATTTT
CDR3aa: CASSISRSSGNTIYF

d_gene: -
v_gene: TRBV5-1
j_gene: TRBJ2-2
abundance: once
CDR3nt: TGCGCCAGCAGCCGGGGGAACACCGGGGAGCTGTTTTTT
CDR3aa: CASSRGNTGELFF

d_gene: -
v_gene: TRBV5-5
j_gene: TRBJ2-2
abundance: -
CDR3nt: TGTGCCAGCAGCTTGCTCACACAGAACACCGGGGAGCTGTTTTTT
CDR3aa: CASSLLTQNTGELFF

d_gene: TRBD2
v_gene: TRBV3-1/TRBV3-2
j_gene: TRBJ2-4
abundance: -
CDR3nt: TGTGCCAGCAGCCAGGGACTAGCGGGGGGCAGAGTCAAAAACATTCAGTACTTC
CDR3aa: CASSQGLAGGRVKNIQYF

d_gene: TRBD1
v_gene: TRBV28
j_gene: TRBJ1-2
abundance: -
CDR3nt: TGTGCCAGCAGGACAGGGAGGTTAGGGTATGGCTACACCTTC
CDR3aa: CASRTGRLGYGYTF

d_gene: TRBD1
v_gene: TRBV6-5
j_gene: TRBJ1-6
abundance: -
CDR3nt: TGTGCCAGCAAAAACCGGGACAGAAATTCACCCCTCCACTTT
CDR3aa: CASKNRDRNSPLHF

d_gene: TRBD1
v_gene: TRBV12-5
j_gene: TRBJ1-5
abundance: -
CDR3nt: TGTGCTAGTGGTTTGGTAGGCAGGGGGAACAATCAGCCCCAGCATTTT
CDR3aa: CASGLVGRGNNQPQHF

d_gene: -
v_gene: TRBV3-1/TRBV3-2
j_gene: TRBJ1-3
abundance: -
CDR3nt: TGTGCCAGCAGCCCAACAGGACAGGGAAACACCATATATTTT
CDR3aa: CASSPTGQGNTIYF

d_gene: -
v_gene: TRBV7-3
j_gene: TRBJ2-1
abundance: -
CDR3nt: TGTGCCAGCAGCGAGGGAATAGGGAATGAGCAGTTCTTC
CDR3aa: CASSEGIGNEQFF

d_gene: TRBD1
v_gene: TRBV19
j_gene: TRBJ1-2
abundance: -
CDR3nt: TGTGCCAGTAGTAGACGGGACAGAGCTAACTATGGCTACACCTTC
CDR3aa: CASSRRDRANYGYTF

d_gene: TRBD1
v_gene: TRBV4-3
j_gene: TRBJ2-2
abundance: -
CDR3nt: TGCGCCAGCAGCCAGGGTGTAGGGACAGAAAACACCGGGGAGCTGTTTTTT
CDR3aa: CASSQGVGTENTGELFF

d_gene: TRBD1
v_gene: TRBV7-6
j_gene: TRBJ2-3
abundance: -
CDR3nt: TGTGCCAGCAGCTCCGGACAGGGTATGACAGATACGCAGTATTTT
CDR3aa: CASSSGQGMTDTQYF

d_gene: TRBD2
v_gene: TRBV9
j_gene: TRBJ2-5
abundance: -
CDR3nt: TGTGCCAGCAGCGTAGGAGGCCGGGGGGGGACCCAGTACTTC
CDR3aa: CASSVGGRGGTQYF

d_gene: TRBD2
v_gene: TRBV4-3
j_gene: TRBJ2-5
abundance: -
CDR3nt: TGCGCCAGCAGCCAAGGGACTAGGGACGAGACCCAGTACTTC
CDR3aa: CASSQGTRDETQYF

d_gene: -
v_gene: TRBV19
j_gene: TRBJ2-1
abundance: -
CDR3nt: TGTGCCAGTACCATATCCGGGACACCCAGACCCAATGAGCAGTTCTTC
CDR3aa: CASTISGTPRPNEQFF

d_gene: TRBD1
v_gene: TRBV5-1
j_gene: TRBJ2-3
abundance: -
CDR3nt: TGCGCCAGCACTACCGGGGACAGCGACCTTTATACGCAGTATTTT
CDR3aa: CASTTGDSDLYTQYF

d_gene: -
v_gene: TRBV18
j_gene: TRBJ1-2
abundance: -
CDR3nt: TGTGCCAGCTCACCACAGGGCGGGGGCGGCTACACCTTC
CDR3aa: CASSPQGGGGYTF

d_gene: -
v_gene: TRBV5-5
j_gene: TRBJ1-2
abundance: -
CDR3nt: TGTGCCAGCAGCTTTGACGGGGGTGGTGGCTACACCTTC
CDR3aa: CASSFDGGGGYTF

d_gene: -
v_gene: TRBV27
j_gene: TRBJ1-1
abundance: -
CDR3nt: TGTGCCAGCCCGCGGGGGTTGAGTTGGACTGAAGCTTTCTTT
CDR3aa: CASPRGLSWTEAFF

d_gene: TRBD1
v_gene: TRBV4-3
j_gene: TRBJ2-7
abundance: -
CDR3nt: TGCGCCAGCAGTTCAGGGGGCTCGTACGAGCAGTACTTC
CDR3aa: CASSSGGSYEQYF

d_gene: -
v_gene: TRBV28
j_gene: TRBJ1-3
abundance: once
CDR3nt: TGTGCCAGCAGCCCCGGGGCAGGGACAGGAAACACCATATATTTT
CDR3aa: CASSPGAGTGNTIYF

d_gene: TRBD2
v_gene: TRBV7-8
j_gene: TRBJ2-3
abundance: -
CDR3nt: TGTGCCAGCAGCTTTGTTAGCGGGGGGGATCCAGATACGCAGTATTTT
CDR3aa: CASSFVSGGDPDTQYF

d_gene: TRBD1
v_gene: TRBV3-1/TRBV3-2
j_gene: TRBJ1-4
abundance: -
CDR3nt: TGTGCCAGCAGGGAGACAGGGATTAATGAAAAACTGTTTTTT
CDR3aa: CASRETGINEKLFF

d_gene: -
v_gene: TRBV4-3
j_gene: TRBJ2-2
abundance: -
CDR3nt: TGCGCCAGCAGCCAAGATCTGAGGAGAATCACCGGGGAGCTGTTTTTT
CDR3aa: CASSQDLRRITGELFF

d_gene: TRBD2
v_gene: TRBV20-1
j_gene: TRBJ2-2
abundance: -
CDR3nt: TGCAGTGCTAGTGAGACTAGCGGGGACCTTACCGGGGAGCTGTTTTTT
CDR3aa: CSASETSGDLTGELFF

d_gene: TRBD2
v_gene: TRBV4-3
j_gene: TRBJ2-1
abundance: few
CDR3nt: TGCGCCAGCAGCGGGACTAGCGGGCATGAGCAGTTCTTC
CDR3aa: CASSGTSGHEQFF

d_gene: -
v_gene: TRBV6-2/TRBV6-3
j_gene: TRBJ1-1
abundance: -
CDR3nt: TGTGCCAGCAGTTCTTCCGTTTACACGGGGAGACCTGAAGCTTTCTTT
CDR3aa: CASSSSVYTGRPEAFF

d_gene: -
v_gene: TRBV9
j_gene: TRBJ1-1
abundance: -
CDR3nt: TGTGCCAGCAGCGTTGACATTAACACTGAAGCTTTCTTT
CDR3aa: CASSVDINTEAFF

d_gene: TRBD1
v_gene: TRBV15
j_gene: TRBJ2-3
abundance: -
CDR3nt: TGTGCCACCAGCAGAGTCGGACCGGGACAGGGGGCAGATACGCAGTATTTT
CDR3aa: CATSRVGPGQGADTQYF

d_gene: -
v_gene: TRBV9
j_gene: TRBJ1-4
abundance: -
CDR3nt: TGTGCCAGCAGCGTAGGTCACAGGTCTGCAACTAATGAAAAACTGTTTTTT
CDR3aa: CASSVGHRSATNEKLFF

d_gene: -
v_gene: TRBV28
j_gene: TRBJ1-6
abundance: -
CDR3nt: TGTGCCAGCTCGCAGGGTAATAATTCACCCCTCCACTTT
CDR3aa: CASSQGNNSPLHF

d_gene: TRBD1
v_gene: TRBV29-1
j_gene: TRBJ1-1
abundance: -
CDR3nt: TGCAGCGCTCGGCCCCGGACAGGGAGGAACACTGAAGCTTTCTTT
CDR3aa: CSARPRTGRNTEAFF

d_gene: -
v_gene: TRBV5-4
j_gene: TRBJ2-7
abundance: -
CDR3nt: TGTGCCAGCAGCTTCTTTCAACACAGTTTAGGCGAGCAGTACTTC
CDR3aa: CASSFFQHSLGEQYF

d_gene: -
v_gene: TRBV18
j_gene: TRBJ2-5
abundance: -
CDR3nt: TGTGCCAGCTCGCCGAGAGGTGGGGCAGAGACCCAGTACTTC
CDR3aa: CASSPRGGAETQYF

d_gene: -
v_gene: TRBV28
j_gene: TRBJ1-1
abundance: -
CDR3nt: TGTGCCAGCTTCAGGGATTTCACTGAAGCTTTCTTT
CDR3aa: CASFRDFTEAFF

d_gene: TRBD1
v_gene: TRBV14
j_gene: TRBJ1-4
abundance: -
CDR3nt: TGTGCCAGCAGCCAAGGTCAGGGGGCTTGGAATGAAAAACTGTTTTTT
CDR3aa: CASSQGQGAWNEKLFF

d_gene: TRBD2
v_gene: TRBV3-1/TRBV3-2
j_gene: TRBJ2-3
abundance: -
CDR3nt: TGTGCCAGCAGCCAAAGGGCGGGGGGGACCACAGATACGCAGTATTTT
CDR3aa: CASSQRAGGTTDTQYF

d_gene: TRBD1
v_gene: TRBV18
j_gene: TRBJ1-2
abundance: -
CDR3nt: TGTGCCAGCTCACCGGACAGGGTCAACTATGGCTACACCTTC
CDR3aa: CASSPDRVNYGYTF

d_gene: -
v_gene: TRBV19
j_gene: TRBJ1-5
abundance: -
CDR3nt: TGTGCCAGTAGTATAGATTTCCTAGGGGGCAATCAGCCCCAGCATTTT
CDR3aa: CASSIDFLGGNQPQHF

d_gene: TRBD1
v_gene: TRBV27
j_gene: TRBJ2-1
abundance: -
CDR3nt: TGTGCCACCTCCCGGGACAGGGGACCCAATGAGCAGTTCTTC
CDR3aa: CATSRDRGPNEQFF

d_gene: -
v_gene: TRBV6-5
j_gene: TRBJ1-3
abundance: -
CDR3nt: TGTGCCAGCAGTAGGGGCTCTGGAAACACCATATATTTT
CDR3aa: CASSRGSGNTIYF

d_gene: -
v_gene: TRBV15
j_gene: TRBJ1-2
abundance: once
CDR3nt: TGTGCCACCAGCAGAGTCCTGGCGGGGTATCGGGGAGGCTACACCTTC
CDR3aa: CATSRVLAGYRGGYTF

d_gene: TRBD1
v_gene: TRBV24-1
j_gene: TRBJ2-3
abundance: -
CDR3nt: TGTGCCACCAGTGATGGGGACAGGGGGTTCGCAGATACGCAGTATTTT
CDR3aa: CATSDGDRGFADTQYF

d_gene: -
v_gene: TRBV4-2
j_gene: TRBJ2-3
abundance: once
CDR3nt: TGTGCCAGCAGCCAAGGGCGGTCAGATACGCAGTATTTT
CDR3aa: CASSQGRSDTQYF

d_gene: -
v_gene: TRBV19
j_gene: TRBJ1-1
abundance: -
CDR3nt: TGTGCCAGTAGCCGCGGGACCGGTGAAGCTTTCTTT
CDR3aa: CASSRGTGEAFF

d_gene: TRBD1
v_gene: TRBV19
j_gene: TRBJ2-5
abundance: once
CDR3nt: TGTGCCAGTAGTAGGGGACAGAACCAAGAGACCCAGTACTTC
CDR3aa: CASSRGQNQETQYF